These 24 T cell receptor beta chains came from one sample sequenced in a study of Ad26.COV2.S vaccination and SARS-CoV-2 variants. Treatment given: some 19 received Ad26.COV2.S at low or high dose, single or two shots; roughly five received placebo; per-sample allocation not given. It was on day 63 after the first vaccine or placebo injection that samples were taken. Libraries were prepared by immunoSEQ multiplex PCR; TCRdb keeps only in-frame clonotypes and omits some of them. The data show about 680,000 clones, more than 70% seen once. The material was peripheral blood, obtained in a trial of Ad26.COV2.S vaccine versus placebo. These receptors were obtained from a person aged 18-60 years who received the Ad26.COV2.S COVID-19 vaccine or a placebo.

CDR3 sequence: CASSPSGGASYEQYF. DNA of the CDR3: TGTGCCAGCAGCCCAAGCGGGGGGGCGTCTTACGAGCAGTACTTC. The chain uses TRBV5-4 and TRBJ2-7, with TRBD2 matching over 10 bases. The CDR3 consists of 15 residues. CDR1 and CDR2 (germline): SGHNT, YYREEE (reference sequence). With V trimmed by 4 bases and J by 4 bases, 8 bases remained unmatched.

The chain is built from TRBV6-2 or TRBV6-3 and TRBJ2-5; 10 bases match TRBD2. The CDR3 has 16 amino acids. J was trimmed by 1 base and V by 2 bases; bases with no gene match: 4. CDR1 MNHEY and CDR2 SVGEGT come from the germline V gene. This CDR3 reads CASSYGAGGFQETQYF. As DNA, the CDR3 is TGTGCCAGCAGTTACGGAGCGGGGGGGTTCCAAGAGACCCAGTACTTC.

CDR3 residues: CATSARGQGGGETQYF. CDR3 nucleotides: TGTGCCACCAGTGCTCGGGGACAGGGGGGGGGAGAGACCCAGTACTTC. The chain uses TRBV24-1 and TRBJ2-5, with 11 bases that match TRBD1. Germline CDR1 and CDR2: KGHDR and SFDVKD. The CDR3 is 16 residues long. V was clipped by 5 bases and J by 4 bases; unmatched bases: 8.

CDR3 DNA sequence: TGTGCCAGTCGGATGAGATCCCAGCCCTACGAGCAGTACTTC. Encoded protein: CASRMRSQPYEQYF. The rearrangement joins TRBV19 to TRBJ2-7; D is undetermined. Germline V lookup: CDR1 LNHDA, CDR2 SQIVND (reference sequence). This CDR3 is built from 14 residues. V lost 8 bases and J 2 bases, leaving 16 bases between the germline ends.

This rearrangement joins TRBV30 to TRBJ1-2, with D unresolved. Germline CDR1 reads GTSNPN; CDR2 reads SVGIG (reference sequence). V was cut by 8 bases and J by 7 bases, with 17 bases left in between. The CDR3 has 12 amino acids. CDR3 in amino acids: CATTLGPAGYTF. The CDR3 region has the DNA TGTGCCACGACACTTGGGCCGGCTGGCTACACCTTC.

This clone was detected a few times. In DNA form, the CDR3 reads TGTGCCAGCTCACCACAGGGGGCTGGCAATTCACCCCTCCACTTT. This encodes CASSPQGAGNSPLHF. The rearrangement uses TRBV18 and TRBJ1-6; 7 bases line up with TRBD1. Germline CDR1 KGHSH, CDR2 LQKENI. The V and J ends lost 1 base and 7 bases, in that order; junction bases with no gene match: 4. The length of the CDR3 is 15 residues.

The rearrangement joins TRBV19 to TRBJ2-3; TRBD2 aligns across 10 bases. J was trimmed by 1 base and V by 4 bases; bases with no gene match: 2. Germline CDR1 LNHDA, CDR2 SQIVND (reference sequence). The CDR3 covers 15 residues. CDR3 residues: CASSTGTSGTDTQYF. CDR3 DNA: TGTGCCAGTAGTACCGGGACTAGCGGCACAGATACGCAGTATTTT.

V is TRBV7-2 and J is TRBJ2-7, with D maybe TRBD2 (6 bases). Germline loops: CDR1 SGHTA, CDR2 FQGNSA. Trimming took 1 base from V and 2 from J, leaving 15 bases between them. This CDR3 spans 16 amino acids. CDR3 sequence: CASSLDGGPLPYEQYF. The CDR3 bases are TGTGCCAGCAGCTTAGATGGAGGGCCTCTACCCTACGAGCAGTACTTC.

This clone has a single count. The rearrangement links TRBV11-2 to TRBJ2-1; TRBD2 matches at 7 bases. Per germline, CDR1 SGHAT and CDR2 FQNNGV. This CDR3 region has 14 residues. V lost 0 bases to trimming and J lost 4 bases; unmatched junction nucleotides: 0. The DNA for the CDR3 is TGTGCCAGCAGCTTAGAACTAGCGTACAATGAGCAGTTCTTC. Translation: CASSLELAYNEQFF.

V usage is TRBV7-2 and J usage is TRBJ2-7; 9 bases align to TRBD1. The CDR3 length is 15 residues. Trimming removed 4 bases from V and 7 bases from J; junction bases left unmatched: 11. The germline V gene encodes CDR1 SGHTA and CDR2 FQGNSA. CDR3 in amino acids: CASSSQQGAGREQYF. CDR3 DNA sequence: TGTGCCAGCAGCTCTCAACAGGGGGCGGGAAGGGAGCAGTACTTC.

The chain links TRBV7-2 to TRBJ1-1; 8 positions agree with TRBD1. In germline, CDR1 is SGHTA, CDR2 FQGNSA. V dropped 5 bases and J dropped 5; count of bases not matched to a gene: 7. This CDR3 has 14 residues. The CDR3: CASSPQGGGTEAFF. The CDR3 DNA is TGTGCCAGCAGCCCACAGGGGGGAGGGACTGAAGCTTTCTTT.

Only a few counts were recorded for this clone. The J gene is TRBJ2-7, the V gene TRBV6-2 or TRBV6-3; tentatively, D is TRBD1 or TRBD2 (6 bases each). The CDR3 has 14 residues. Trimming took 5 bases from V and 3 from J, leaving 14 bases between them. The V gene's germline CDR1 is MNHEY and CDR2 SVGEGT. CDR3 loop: CASSRRGDFYEQYF. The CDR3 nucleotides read TGTGCCAGCAGTAGGAGGGGGGACTTCTACGAGCAGTACTTC.

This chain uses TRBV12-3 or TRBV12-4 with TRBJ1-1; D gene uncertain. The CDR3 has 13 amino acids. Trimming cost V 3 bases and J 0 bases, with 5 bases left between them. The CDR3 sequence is CASSLRMNTEAFF. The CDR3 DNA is TGTGCCAGCAGTTTGAGGATGAACACTGAAGCTTTCTTT.

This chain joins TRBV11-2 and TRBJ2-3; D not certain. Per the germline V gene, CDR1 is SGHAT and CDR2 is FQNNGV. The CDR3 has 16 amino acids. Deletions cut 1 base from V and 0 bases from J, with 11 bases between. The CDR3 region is CASSLGAGASTDTQYF. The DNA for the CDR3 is TGTGCCAGCAGCTTAGGGGCCGGCGCCAGCACAGATACGCAGTATTTT.

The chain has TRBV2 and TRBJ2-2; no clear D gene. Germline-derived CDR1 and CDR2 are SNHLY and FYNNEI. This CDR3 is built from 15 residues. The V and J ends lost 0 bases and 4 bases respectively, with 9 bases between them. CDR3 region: CASSEALTLTGELFF. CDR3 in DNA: TGTGCCAGCAGTGAAGCGCTTACCCTCACCGGGGAGCTGTTTTTT.

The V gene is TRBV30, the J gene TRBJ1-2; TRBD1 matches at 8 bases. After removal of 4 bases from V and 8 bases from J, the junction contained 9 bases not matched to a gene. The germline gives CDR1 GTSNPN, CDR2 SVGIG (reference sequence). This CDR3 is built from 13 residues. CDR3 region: CAWIDQGARGYTF. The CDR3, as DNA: TGTGCCTGGATCGATCAGGGGGCTAGAGGCTACACCTTC.

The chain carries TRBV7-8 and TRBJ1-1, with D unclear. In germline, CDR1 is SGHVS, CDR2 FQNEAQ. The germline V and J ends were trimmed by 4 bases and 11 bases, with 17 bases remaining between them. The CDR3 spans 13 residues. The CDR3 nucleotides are TGTGCCAGCAGCTCGCGCTCAGAAGGGTTTGCTTTCTTT. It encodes CASSSRSEGFAFF.

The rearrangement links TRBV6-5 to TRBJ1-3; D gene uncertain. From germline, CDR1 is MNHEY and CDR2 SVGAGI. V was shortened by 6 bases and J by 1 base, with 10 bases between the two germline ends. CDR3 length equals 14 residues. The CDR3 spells CASRTDLSGNTIYF. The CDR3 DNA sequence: TGTGCCAGCAGGACGGACCTTTCTGGAAACACCATATATTTT.

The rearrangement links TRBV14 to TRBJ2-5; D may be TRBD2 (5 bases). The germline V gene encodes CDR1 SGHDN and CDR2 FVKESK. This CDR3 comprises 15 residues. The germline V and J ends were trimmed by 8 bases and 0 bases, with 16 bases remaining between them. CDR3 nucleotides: TGTGCCAGCTCCAGCTGGACTTCGTACCAAGAGACCCAGTACTTC. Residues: CASSSWTSYQETQYF.

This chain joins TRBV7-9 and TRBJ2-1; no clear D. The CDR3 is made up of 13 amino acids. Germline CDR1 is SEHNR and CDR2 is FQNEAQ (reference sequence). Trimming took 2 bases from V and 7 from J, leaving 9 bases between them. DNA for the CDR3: TGTGCCAGCAGCTTATTATGGGAAAATGAGCAGTTCTTC. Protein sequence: CASSLLWENEQFF.

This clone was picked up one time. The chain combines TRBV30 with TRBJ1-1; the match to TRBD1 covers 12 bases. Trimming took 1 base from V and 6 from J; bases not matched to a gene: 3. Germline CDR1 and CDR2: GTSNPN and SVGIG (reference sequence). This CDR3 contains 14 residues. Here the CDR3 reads CAWSEGQGAAEAFF. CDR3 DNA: TGTGCCTGGAGTGAGGGACAGGGGGCTGCTGAAGCTTTCTTT.

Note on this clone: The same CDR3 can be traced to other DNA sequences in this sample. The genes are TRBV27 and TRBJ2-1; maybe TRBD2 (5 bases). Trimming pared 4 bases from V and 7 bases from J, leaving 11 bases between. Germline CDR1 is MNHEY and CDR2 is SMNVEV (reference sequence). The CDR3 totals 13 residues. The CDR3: CASSSTSYNEQFF. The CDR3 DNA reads TGTGCCAGCAGTTCCACTAGTTATAATGAGCAGTTCTTC.

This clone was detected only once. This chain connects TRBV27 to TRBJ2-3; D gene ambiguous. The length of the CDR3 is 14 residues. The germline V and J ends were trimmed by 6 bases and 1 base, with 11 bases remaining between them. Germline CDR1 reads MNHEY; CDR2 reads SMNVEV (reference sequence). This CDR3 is CASSPPAGTDTQYF. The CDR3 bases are TGTGCCAGCAGCCCGCCTGCGGGCACAGATACGCAGTATTTT.

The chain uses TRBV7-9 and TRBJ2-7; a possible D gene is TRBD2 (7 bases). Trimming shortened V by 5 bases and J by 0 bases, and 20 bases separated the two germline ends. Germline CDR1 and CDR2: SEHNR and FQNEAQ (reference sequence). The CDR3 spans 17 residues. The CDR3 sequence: CASSRNLQGGASYEQYF. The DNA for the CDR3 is TGTGCCAGCAGCAGAAACCTCCAAGGGGGGGCCTCCTACGAGCAGTACTTC.